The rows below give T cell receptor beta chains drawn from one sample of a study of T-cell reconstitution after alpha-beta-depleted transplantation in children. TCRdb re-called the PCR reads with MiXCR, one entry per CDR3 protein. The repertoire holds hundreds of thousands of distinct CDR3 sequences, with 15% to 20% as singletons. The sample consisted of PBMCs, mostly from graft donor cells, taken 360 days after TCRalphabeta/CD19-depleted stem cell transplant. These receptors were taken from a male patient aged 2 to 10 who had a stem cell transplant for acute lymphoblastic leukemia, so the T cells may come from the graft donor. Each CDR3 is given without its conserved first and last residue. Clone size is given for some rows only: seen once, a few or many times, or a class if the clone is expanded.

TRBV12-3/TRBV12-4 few ASSPSRQYQETQY
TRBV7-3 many ASSLVSGVNVLT
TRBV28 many ASSSPAGLAGEPTRSLTGELF
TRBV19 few ASSVNRGPLSYQPQH
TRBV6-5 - ASSYRTVLMNTEAF
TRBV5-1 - ASSLAPLAGVRSYNEQF
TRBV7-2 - ASSEGWGPPYEQY
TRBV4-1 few ASSFRTGGSKNIQY
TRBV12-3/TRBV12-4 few ASSFLFAFRDIGSYEQY
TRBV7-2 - ASSFDARVSYEQY
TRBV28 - ASRPFRDRGRNYGYT
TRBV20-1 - SASSQGGDSPLH
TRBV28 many ASSLVAQGPAHTNNEQF
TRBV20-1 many SARGLAGLNEQF
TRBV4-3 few ASSHDRAGGTEAF
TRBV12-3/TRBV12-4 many AGHSGLAGVNEQF
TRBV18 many ASSPSPDTQY
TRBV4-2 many ASSQETGTYGYT
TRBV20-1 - SATTLHSTDTQY
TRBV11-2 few ASSLGTPGELF
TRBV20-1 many SARRRGGSSYNEQF
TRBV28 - ASSFFTISGRTDTQY
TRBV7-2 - ASSFEVTKEQY
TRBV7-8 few ASSLALGTANSNYGYT
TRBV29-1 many SVVVADSTDTQY
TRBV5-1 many ASSGTGFNQPQH
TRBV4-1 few ASSPHPGTLNTEAF
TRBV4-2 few ASSQDPVEQF
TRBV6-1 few ASSSAMSQETQY
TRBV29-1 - SVEPQGQGMAF
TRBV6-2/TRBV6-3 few ASSYGYPVRDTGELF
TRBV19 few ASSVGLADYNEQF
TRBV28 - ASSLSVGAEGEQY
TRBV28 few ATRTGAGRDTQY
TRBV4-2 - ASSQDPPWGSGRETQY
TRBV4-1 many ASSQDRCGPWVCGSYNEQF
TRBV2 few ASSRGLAGGRDTQY
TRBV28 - ASSLFPGRGRREQY
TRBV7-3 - ASSLTPAGAVTDTQY
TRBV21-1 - ASGTGQGYEQY
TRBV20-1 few SAGQGATYNEQF
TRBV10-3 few AISEPSRTSGFFRETQY
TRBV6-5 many ASSYGGPFTGGYEQY
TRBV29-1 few SVGVGGNTIY